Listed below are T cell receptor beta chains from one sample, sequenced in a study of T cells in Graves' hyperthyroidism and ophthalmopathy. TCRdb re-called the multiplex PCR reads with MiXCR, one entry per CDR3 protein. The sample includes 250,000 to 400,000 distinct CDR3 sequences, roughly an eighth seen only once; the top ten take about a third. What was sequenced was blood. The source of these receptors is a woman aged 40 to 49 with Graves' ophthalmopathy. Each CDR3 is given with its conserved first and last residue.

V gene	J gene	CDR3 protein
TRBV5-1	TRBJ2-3	CASSGQGVSDTQYF
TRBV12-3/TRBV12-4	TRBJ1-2	CASSSRDRDVDGYTF
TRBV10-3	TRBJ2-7	CAIRTSVSSYEQYF
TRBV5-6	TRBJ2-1	CASSFTGTGIYNEQFF
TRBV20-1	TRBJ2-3	CSARDQRGRAPDTQYF
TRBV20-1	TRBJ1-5	CSAIIGTDSNQPQHF
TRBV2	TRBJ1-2	CASSVRQGGYTF
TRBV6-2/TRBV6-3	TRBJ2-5	CASLEWAGEGGETQYF
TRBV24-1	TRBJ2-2	CATSVPPYGELFF
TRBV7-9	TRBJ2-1	CASSFDRGPDNEQFF
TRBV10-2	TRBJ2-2	CASSESVVTGELFF
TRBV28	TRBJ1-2	CASSLAGGGGYTF